Listed below are T cell receptor beta chains from one sample, sequenced in a study of control samples from healthy donors and cancer patients. Measured with immunoSEQ multiplex PCR; TCRdb has only the in-frame clones, and not every one. Of about 100,000 clones listed, around four fifths were seen once; the top ten hold around 20%. Sequencing used blood. These receptors were obtained from a man younger than 40 in good health. Both conserved end residues are trimmed from each CDR3. The D gene is left open where the match is weak. Size values are once, few and many counts, or a class for expanded clones, and some rows have none.

V gene	D gene	clone size	CDR3 length	CDR3 protein
TRBV11-2	.	.	13	ASSLDGGRLEKLF
TRBV19	TRBD1	.	11	AIDREEGDGYT
TRBV10-1	.	.	11	ASSGGIDTEAF
TRBV6-5	.	.	12	ASRSTGIRQPQH
TRBV13	.	.	11	ASSLDSGNEQY
TRBV5-1	TRBD1	.	13	ASSRGQTSANEQF
TRBV19	TRBD1	.	11	ASRGQGIGELF
TRBV5-6	TRBD1	.	16	ASSWGTGGAAGANVLT
TRBV5-1	.	.	12	ASKSGDSYNEQF
TRBV24-1	TRBD2	once	12	ATSALAGGNEQF
TRBV29-1	TRBD1	.	11	SVWDRSSYEQY
TRBV6-2/TRBV6-3	.	.	16	ASSYSTYRDHGTTEAF
TRBV28	TRBD2	.	14	ASSLWTRGGGNEQF
TRBV5-6	.	few	11	ASSLGARYGYT
TRBV4-2	TRBD2	once	13	ASSRAGGSTDTQY
TRBV15	.	.	14	ATSRDIPPRGSPLH
TRBV24-1	TRBD1	.	13	ATSDPGQGSGEQY
TRBV4-1	.	once	14	ASSPHAGWRESPLH
TRBV6-5	.	.	12	ASSYGSLTGELF
TRBV6-5	.	once	13	ASSYSAGDNSPLH
TRBV7-2	.	.	11	ASSLVVNTEAF
TRBV3-1/TRBV3-2	.	.	13	ASSQEGIGGKGYT
TRBV7-6	.	.	14	ASSPFLPATNEKLF
TRBV10-3	.	.	15	AISESLKGQTNTEAF
TRBV5-1	.	.	15	ASSLGALSGGGDTQY